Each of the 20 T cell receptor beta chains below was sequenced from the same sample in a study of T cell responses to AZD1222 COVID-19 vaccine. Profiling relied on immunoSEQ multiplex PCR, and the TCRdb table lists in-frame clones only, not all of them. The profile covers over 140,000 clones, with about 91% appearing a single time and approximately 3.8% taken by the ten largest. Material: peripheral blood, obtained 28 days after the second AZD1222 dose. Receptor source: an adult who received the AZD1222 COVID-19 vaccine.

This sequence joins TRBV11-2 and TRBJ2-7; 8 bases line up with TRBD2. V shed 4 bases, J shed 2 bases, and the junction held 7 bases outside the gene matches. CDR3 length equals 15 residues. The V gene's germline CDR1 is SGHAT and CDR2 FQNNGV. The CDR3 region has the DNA TGTGCCAGCAGCTACTTTAGCGGGGCGACCTACGAGCAGTACTTC. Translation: CASSYFSGATYEQYF.

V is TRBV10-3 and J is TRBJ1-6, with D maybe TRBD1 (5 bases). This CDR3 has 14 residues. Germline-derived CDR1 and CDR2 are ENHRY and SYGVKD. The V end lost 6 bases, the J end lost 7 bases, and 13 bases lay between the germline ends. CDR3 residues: CAIRGRRGNSPLHF. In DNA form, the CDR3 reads TGTGCCATCAGGGGACGGAGAGGAAATTCACCCCTCCACTTT.

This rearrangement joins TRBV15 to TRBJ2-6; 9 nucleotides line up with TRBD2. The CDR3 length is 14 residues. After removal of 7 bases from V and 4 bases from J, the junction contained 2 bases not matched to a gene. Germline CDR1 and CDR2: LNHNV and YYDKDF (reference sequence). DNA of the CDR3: TGTGCCACCACTAGCGGGGACGGGGCCAACGTCCTGACTTTC. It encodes CATTSGDGANVLTF.

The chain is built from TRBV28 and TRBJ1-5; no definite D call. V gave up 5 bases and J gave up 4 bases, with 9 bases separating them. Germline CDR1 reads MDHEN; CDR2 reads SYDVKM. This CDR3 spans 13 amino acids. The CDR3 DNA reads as TGTGCCAGCAGTAAAGGACCTAATCAGCCCCAGCATTTT. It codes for CASSKGPNQPQHF.

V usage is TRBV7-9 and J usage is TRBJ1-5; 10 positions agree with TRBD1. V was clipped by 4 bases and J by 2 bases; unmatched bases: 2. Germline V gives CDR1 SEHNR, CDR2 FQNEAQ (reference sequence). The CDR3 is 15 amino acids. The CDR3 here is CASSSDRGGNQPQHF. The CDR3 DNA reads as TGTGCCAGCAGCTCGGACAGGGGGGGCAATCAGCCCCAGCATTTT.

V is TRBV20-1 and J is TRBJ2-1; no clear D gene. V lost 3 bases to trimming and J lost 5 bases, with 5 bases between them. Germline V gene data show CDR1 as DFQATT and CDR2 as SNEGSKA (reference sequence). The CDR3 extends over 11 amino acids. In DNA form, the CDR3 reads TGCAGTGCTAGTGGTGACAATGAGCAGTTCTTC. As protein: CSASGDNEQFF.

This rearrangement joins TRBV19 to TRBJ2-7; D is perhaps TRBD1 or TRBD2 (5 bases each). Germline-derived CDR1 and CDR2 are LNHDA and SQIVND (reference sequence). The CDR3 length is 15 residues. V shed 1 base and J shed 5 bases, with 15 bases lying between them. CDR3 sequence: CASSIARGVRNEQYF. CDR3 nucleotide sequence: TGTGCCAGTAGTATAGCTCGAGGGGTAAGGAACGAGCAGTACTTC.

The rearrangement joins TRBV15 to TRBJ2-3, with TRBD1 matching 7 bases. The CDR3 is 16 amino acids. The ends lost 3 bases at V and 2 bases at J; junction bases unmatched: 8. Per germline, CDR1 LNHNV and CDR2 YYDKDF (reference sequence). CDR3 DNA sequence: TGTGCCACCAGCAGCCGGACAGGACGGGACACAGATACGCAGTATTTT. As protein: CATSSRTGRDTDTQYF. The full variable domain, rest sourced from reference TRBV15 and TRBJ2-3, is DAMVIQNPRYQVTQFGKPVTLSCSQTLNHNVMYWYQQKSSQAPKLLFHYYDKDFNNEADTPDNFQSRRPNTSFCFLDIRSPGLGDTAMYLCATSSRTGRDTDTQYFGPGTRLTVL.

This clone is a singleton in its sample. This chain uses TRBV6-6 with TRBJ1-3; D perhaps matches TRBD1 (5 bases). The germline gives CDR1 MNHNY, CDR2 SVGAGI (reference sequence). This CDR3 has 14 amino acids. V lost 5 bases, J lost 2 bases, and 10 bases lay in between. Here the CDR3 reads CASSQQVAGNTIYF. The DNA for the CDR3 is TGTGCCAGCAGTCAACAGGTCGCTGGAAACACCATATATTTT.

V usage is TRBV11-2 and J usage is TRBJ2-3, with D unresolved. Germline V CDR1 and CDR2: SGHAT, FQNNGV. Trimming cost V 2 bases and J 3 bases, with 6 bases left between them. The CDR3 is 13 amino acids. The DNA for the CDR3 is TGTGCCAGCAGCTTACCGAGTACAGATACGCAGTATTTT. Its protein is CASSLPSTDTQYF.

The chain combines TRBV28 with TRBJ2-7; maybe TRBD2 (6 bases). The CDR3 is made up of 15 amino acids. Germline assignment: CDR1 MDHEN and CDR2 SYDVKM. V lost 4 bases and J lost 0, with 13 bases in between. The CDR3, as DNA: TGTGCCAGCAGTTCTCCAGCGGAGGGCTCCTACGAGCAGTACTTC. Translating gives CASSSPAEGSYEQYF.

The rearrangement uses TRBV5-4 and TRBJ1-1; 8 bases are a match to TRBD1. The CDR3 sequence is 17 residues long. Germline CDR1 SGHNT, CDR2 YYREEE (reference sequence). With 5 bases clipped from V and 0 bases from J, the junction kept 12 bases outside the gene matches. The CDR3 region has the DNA TGTGCCAGCAGTTCCCGACAGGGGCCCTTAATGAACACTGAAGCTTTCTTT. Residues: CASSSRQGPLMNTEAFF. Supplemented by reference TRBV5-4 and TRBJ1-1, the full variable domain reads ETGVTQSPTHLIKTRGQQVTLRCSSQSGHNTVSWYQQALGQGPQFIFQYYREEENGRGNFPPRFSGLQFPNYSSELNVNALELDDSALYLCASSSRQGPLMNTEAFFGQGTRLTVV.

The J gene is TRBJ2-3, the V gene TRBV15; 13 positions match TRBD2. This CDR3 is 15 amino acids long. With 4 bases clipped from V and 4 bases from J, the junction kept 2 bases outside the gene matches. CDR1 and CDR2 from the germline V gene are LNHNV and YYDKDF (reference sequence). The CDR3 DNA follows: TGTGCCACCAGCATGACTAGCGGGAGGTCAGATACGCAGTATTTT. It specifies CATSMTSGRSDTQYF. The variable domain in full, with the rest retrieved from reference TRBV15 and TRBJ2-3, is DAMVIQNPRYQVTQFGKPVTLSCSQTLNHNVMYWYQQKSSQAPKLLFHYYDKDFNNEADTPDNFQSRRPNTSFCFLDIRSPGLGDTAMYLCATSMTSGRSDTQYFGPGTRLTVL.

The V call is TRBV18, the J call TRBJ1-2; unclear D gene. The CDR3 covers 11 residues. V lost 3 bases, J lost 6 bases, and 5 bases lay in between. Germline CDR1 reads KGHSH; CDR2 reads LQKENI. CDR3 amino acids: CASSPGDGYTF. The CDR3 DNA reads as TGTGCCAGCTCACCGGGAGATGGCTACACCTTC.

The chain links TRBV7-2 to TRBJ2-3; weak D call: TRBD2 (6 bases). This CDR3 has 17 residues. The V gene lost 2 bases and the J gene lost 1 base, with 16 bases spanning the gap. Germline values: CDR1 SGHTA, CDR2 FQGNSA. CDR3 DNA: TGTGCCAGCAGCTTACGCGGGGAGAGCCAGCGCACAGATACGCAGTATTTT. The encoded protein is CASSLRGESQRTDTQYF.

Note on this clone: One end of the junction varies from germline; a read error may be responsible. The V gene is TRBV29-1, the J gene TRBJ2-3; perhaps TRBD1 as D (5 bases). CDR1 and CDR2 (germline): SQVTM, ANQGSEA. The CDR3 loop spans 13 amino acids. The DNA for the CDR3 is TGCAGCGTGGAAGGACACGGCACAGATACGCAGTATTTT. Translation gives CSVEGHGTDTQYF.

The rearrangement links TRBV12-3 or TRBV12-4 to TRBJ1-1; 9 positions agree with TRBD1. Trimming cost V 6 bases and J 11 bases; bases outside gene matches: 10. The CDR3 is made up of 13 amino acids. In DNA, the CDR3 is TGTGCCAGCAGACTCAACAGGGGGCGCGATGCTTTCTTT. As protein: CASRLNRGRDAFF.

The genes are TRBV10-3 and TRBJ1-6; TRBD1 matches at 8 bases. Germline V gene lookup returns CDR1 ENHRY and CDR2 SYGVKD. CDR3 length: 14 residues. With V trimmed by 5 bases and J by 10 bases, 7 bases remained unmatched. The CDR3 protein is CAISPTGVGSPLHF. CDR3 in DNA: TGTGCCATCAGTCCGACAGGGGTAGGGTCACCCCTCCACTTT.

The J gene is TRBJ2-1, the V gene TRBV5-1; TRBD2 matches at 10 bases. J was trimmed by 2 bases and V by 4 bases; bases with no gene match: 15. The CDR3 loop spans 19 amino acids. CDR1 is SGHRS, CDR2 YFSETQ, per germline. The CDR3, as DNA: TGCGCCAGCAGCGGTTACCAAAGTAATAGCGGGAGGCCCTACAATGAGCAGTTCTTC. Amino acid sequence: CASSGYQSNSGRPYNEQFF.

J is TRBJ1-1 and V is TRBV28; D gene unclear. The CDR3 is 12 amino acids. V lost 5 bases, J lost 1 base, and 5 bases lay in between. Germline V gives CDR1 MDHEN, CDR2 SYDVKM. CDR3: CASSQKNTEAFF. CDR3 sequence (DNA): TGTGCCAGCAGTCAAAAGAACACTGAAGCTTTCTTT.